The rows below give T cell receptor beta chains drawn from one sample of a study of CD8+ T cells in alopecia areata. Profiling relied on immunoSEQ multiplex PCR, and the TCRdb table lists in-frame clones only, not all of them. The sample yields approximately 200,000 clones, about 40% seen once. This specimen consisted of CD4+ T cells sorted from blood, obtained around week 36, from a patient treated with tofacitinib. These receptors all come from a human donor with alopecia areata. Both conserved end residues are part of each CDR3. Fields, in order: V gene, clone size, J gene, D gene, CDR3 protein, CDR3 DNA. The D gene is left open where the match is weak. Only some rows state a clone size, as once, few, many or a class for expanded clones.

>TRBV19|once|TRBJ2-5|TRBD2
CASSSGRIETQYF
TGTGCCAGTAGTAGCGGGAGGATTGAGACCCAGTACTTC
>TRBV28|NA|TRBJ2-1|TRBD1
CASSPQGTGPYNEQFF
TGTGCCAGCAGCCCCCAAGGGACAGGGCCTTACAATGAGCAGTTCTTC
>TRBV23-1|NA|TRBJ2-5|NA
CASRLIPGWGSETQYF
TGCGCCAGCAGACTCATCCCTGGTTGGGGCAGCGAGACCCAGTACTTC
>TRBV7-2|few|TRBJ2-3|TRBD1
CASRPIDRGRGTDTQYF
TGTGCCAGCCGACCCATAGACAGGGGGCGAGGCACAGATACGCAGTATTTT
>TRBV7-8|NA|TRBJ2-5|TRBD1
CASSLQRQGGEDF
TGTGCCAGCAGCTTACAACGACAGGGGGGTGAGGACTTC
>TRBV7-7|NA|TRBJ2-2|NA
CASSPGAGYPGELFF
TGTGCCAGCAGCCCCGGTGCAGGCTATCCCGGGGAGCTGTTTTTT
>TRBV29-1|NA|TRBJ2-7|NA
CSVGRADEQYF
TGCAGCGTTGGCAGGGCTGACGAGCAGTACTTC
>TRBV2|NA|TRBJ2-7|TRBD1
CASISTGGSLGSYEQYF
TGTGCCAGCATTTCGACAGGGGGAAGTCTAGGCTCCTACGAGCAGTACTTC
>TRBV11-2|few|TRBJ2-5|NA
CASSPKETQYF
TGTGCCAGCAGCCCTAAAGAGACCCAGTACTTC
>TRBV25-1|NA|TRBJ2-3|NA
CASSEYQTSTDTQYF
TGTGCCAGCAGTGAATACCAGACTAGCACAGATACGCAGTATTTT
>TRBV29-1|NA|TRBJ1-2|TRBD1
CSVEEAGQGRGYTF
TGCAGCGTTGAAGAGGCGGGACAGGGAAGGGGCTACACCTTC